This is a list of T cell receptor beta chains from one sample in a study of early T cells in non-severe SARS-CoV-2 infection. TCRdb fed the 5' RACE reads into MiXCR, producing one record per CDR3 protein. In the table there are tens of thousands of distinct CDR3 sequences, 20% to 25% of which are singletons. Material: whole blood, obtained at baseline. These receptors all stem from an adult who was a healthcare worker with PCR-confirmed SARS-CoV-2 infection or an uninfected control (not recorded which). CDR3s include the opening cysteine and the closing phenylalanine or tryptophan. The D gene is left open where the match is weak. Where a row states a size, it is once, few, many or the class of an expanded clone; other rows omit it.

j_call | d_call | clone_size | v_call | cdr3_aa | cdr3_nt
TRBJ2-7 | . | . | TRBV5-1 | CASSLGRTTAREQYF | TGCGCCAGCAGCTTGGGGCGTACTACCGCTCGCGAGCAGTACTTC
TRBJ1-5 | . | . | TRBV19 | CASSILGDQPQHF | TGTGCCAGTAGTATCCTGGGGGACCAGCCCCAGCATTTT
TRBJ2-7 | . | . | TRBV4-1 | CASSLFPAERYEQYF | TGCGCCAGCAGCCTCTTCCCGGCCGAGCGTTACGAGCAGTACTTC
TRBJ1-4 | . | . | TRBV19 | CASRRSPGGDEKLFF | TGTGCCAGTAGACGCTCCCCGGGGGGGGATGAAAAACTGTTTTTT
TRBJ1-4 | . | . | TRBV18 | CASSPVGTGNEKLFF | TGTGCCAGCTCACCAGTTGGGACGGGTAATGAAAAACTGTTTTTT
TRBJ2-3 | TRBD1 | . | TRBV20-1 | CSAPPPLRQGEGTDTQYF | TGCAGTGCCCCCCCTCCATTAAGACAGGGTGAAGGCACAGATACGCAGTATTTT
TRBJ2-3 | . | few | TRBV9 | CASGGAISTDTQYF | TGTGCCAGCGGGGGGGCCATTAGTACAGATACGCAGTATTTT
TRBJ2-3 | . | . | TRBV7-6 | CASSLGGENTQYF | TGTGCCAGCAGCTTAGGAGGTGAAAATACGCAGTATTTT
TRBJ1-1 | . | few | TRBV5-4 | CASSFGRAAMNTEAFF | TGTGCCAGCAGCTTCGGAAGGGCAGCAATGAACACTGAAGCTTTCTTT
TRBJ2-7 | . | few | TRBV11-2 | CASSLNDSPYEQYF | TGTGCCAGCAGCTTAAACGACAGCCCCTACGAGCAGTACTTC
TRBJ2-5 | . | . | TRBV3-1 | CASKRGPTQETQYF | TGTGCCAGCAAACGGGGGCCCACCCAAGAGACCCAGTACTTC
TRBJ2-7 | TRBD2 | few | TRBV18 | CASTPGLAGEQYF | TGTGCCAGCACTCCTGGACTAGCGGGCGAGCAGTACTTC
TRBJ2-7 | . | . | TRBV3-1 | CASSQEGDLYEQYF | TGTGCCAGCAGCCAAGAGGGGGACCTCTACGAGCAGTACTTC
TRBJ2-5 | . | few | TRBV29-1 | CSVGEQGTETQYF | TGCAGCGTTGGAGAACAGGGCACCGAGACCCAGTACTTC
TRBJ2-1 | . | many | TRBV11-2 | CASSRLGTNSYNEQFF | TGTGCCAGCAGCCGATTAGGGACCAACTCCTACAATGAGCAGTTCTTC
TRBJ2-7 | TRBD2 | . | TRBV20-1 | CSASGGDSYEQYF | TGCAGTGCTAGCGGGGGGGATTCCTACGAGCAGTACTTC
TRBJ2-7 | . | . | TRBV7-2 | CASSLGARVSEQYF | TGTGCCAGCAGCTTAGGTGCCAGGGTTTCGGAGCAGTACTTC
TRBJ2-1 | TRBD2 | . | TRBV7-9 | CASSLVAGRVNEQFF | TGTGCCAGCAGCTTGGTAGCGGGGAGAGTCAATGAGCAGTTCTTC
TRBJ1-4 | . | . | TRBV3-1 | CASSHGQTNEKLFF | TGTGCCAGCAGCCATGGGCAAACTAATGAAAAACTGTTTTTT
TRBJ2-7 | . | . | TRBV20-1 | CSARGGSSYEQYF | TGCAGTGCTAGAGGGGGGAGCTCCTACGAGCAGTACTTC
TRBJ2-7 | . | few | TRBV6-6 | CASSTTGTPWEQYF | TGTGCCAGCAGTACTACCGGGACCCCGTGGGAGCAGTACTTC
TRBJ1-4 | . | . | TRBV20-1 | CSAHEGRSQEKLFF | TGCAGTGCCCACGAAGGTCGCAGTCAGGAAAAACTGTTTTTT
TRBJ1-6 | . | . | TRBV4-1 | CASSHWAGSPLHF | TGCGCCAGCAGCCACTGGGCAGGATCACCCCTCCACTTT
TRBJ2-7 | . | . | TRBV5-1 | CASSFRGTTSYEQYF | TGCGCCAGCAGCTTCCGCGGGACAACCTCCTACGAGCAGTACTTC
TRBJ2-5 | . | once | TRBV9 | CASSVGSEGSETQYF | TGTGCCAGCAGCGTAGGGAGTGAGGGAAGTGAGACCCAGTACTTC
TRBJ1-2 | . | . | TRBV20-1 | CSASTPETNYGYTF | TGCAGTGCTAGCACTCCAGAAACTAACTATGGCTACACCTTC
TRBJ2-6 | . | . | TRBV7-2 | CASSLYGGGSSGANVLTF | TGTGCCAGCAGCTTATACGGAGGGGGAAGCTCTGGGGCCAACGTCCTGACTTTC
TRBJ2-1 | TRBD2 | . | TRBV5-1 | CASSGLVDREQFF | TGCGCCAGCAGCGGACTAGTAGATAGGGAGCAGTTCTTC
TRBJ2-4 | . | few | TRBV15 | CATSREGQNIQYF | TGTGCCACCAGCAGAGAAGGACAAAACATTCAGTACTTC
TRBJ2-3 | . | . | TRBV4-1 | CASSQDWRADTQYF | TGCGCCAGCAGCCAAGATTGGAGGGCAGATACGCAGTATTTT
TRBJ2-7 | TRBD1 | . | TRBV7-6 | CASSLSARQGAYEQYF | TGTGCCAGCAGCTTATCAGCCCGACAGGGAGCCTACGAGCAGTACTTC
TRBJ2-3 | . | . | TRBV7-9 | CASGQGDTQYF | TGTGCCAGCGGCCAAGGGGATACGCAGTATTTT
TRBJ2-3 | . | . | TRBV15 | CATSRVSDTQYF | TGTGCCACCAGCAGAGTATCAGATACGCAGTATTTT
TRBJ2-7 | TRBD1 | . | TRBV10-3 | CAISEGTGSRGQYF | TGTGCCATCAGTGAGGGGACAGGGTCGAGGGGCCAGTACTTC
TRBJ2-7 | . | . | TRBV7-2 | CASSSPPDNQYEQYF | TGTGCCAGCAGCTCACCTCCGGACAACCAGTACGAGCAGTACTTC
TRBJ2-7 | . | few | TRBV27 | CASTPGGRANSYEQYF | TGTGCCAGCACCCCCGGGGGGCGGGCGAACTCCTACGAGCAGTACTTC
TRBJ2-1 | . | . | TRBV7-9 | CASNPRLESNEQFF | TGTGCCAGCAACCCCCGTTTGGAATCCAATGAGCAGTTCTTC
TRBJ2-1 | . | . | TRBV19 | CASSIDGRYNEQFF | TGTGCCAGTAGTATAGATGGACGGTACAATGAGCAGTTCTTC
TRBJ1-3 | TRBD1 | . | TRBV12-3/TRBV12-4 | CASRLQGRGNTIYF | TGTGCCAGCAGGCTACAGGGGCGGGGAAACACCATATATTTT
TRBJ2-3 | . | . | TRBV7-8 | CASSWGVKLTDTQYF | TGTGCCAGCAGCTGGGGGGTGAAATTGACAGATACGCAGTATTTT
TRBJ2-7 | TRBD1 | . | TRBV7-9 | CASSSTGGEAYEQYF | TGTGCCAGCAGCTCGACAGGGGGCGAAGCCTACGAGCAGTACTTC
TRBJ2-7 | TRBD2 | . | TRBV7-2 | CASSLAGTTSYEQYF | TGTGCCAGCAGCTTGGCCGGGACTACCTCCTACGAGCAGTACTTC
TRBJ1-6 | . | . | TRBV12-3/TRBV12-4 | CASSPRAGGSPLHF | TGTGCCAGCAGCCCTAGGGCCGGAGGTTCACCCCTCCACTTT